This T cell receptor beta chain was documented in a study of cytomegalovirus exposure and HLA in healthy donors (dated by TCRdb to 2015 to 2018). Broadly, across the study: An earlier analysis of roughly 500 of the donors reported 250 to 300 Gb of sequence data and some 120 million unique TCR beta sequences from 150 million to 200 million T cells. Class I and class II HLA loci were covered by the typing at four-digit resolution. In a later analysis, previously published TCR beta repertoires from 500 to 750 donors were re-analyzed and high-resolution HLA genotyping was added so that TCR occurrence patterns could be studied. Typing coverage differed by locus: A, B, C, DRB1 and DQB1 were typed in about 629-630 donors, DQA1 in 500 to 550, DPA1 in some 600, and DPB1 in 450 to 490. The T cell repertoires of 700 or so subjects were profiled by immunosequencing and related to cytomegalovirus serostatus. Donor age, sex, ethnicity and CMV serostatus were compiled alongside the repertoire data. An earlier analysis of fewer than 750 of the donors used high-throughput TCR beta sequencing to judge whether each TCR beta V gene segment behaved as functional or pseudogenic. In a later genetic analysis, genome-wide SNP genotypes for about 55% of the 666 donors were used, and that subset was treated as a discovery cohort. The study was designed to test whether signatures of past pathogen exposure could be identified by cataloging public T cell receptors. Of the roughly 400 genotyped donors, 65% to 90% fell in the genetic ancestry cluster associated with self-reported Caucasian donors. Roughly 5 DR-DQ haplotypes were treated as single units for association and clustering because of strong linkage in the cohort. The study combined high-throughput TCR immunosequencing, statistical association of individual TCRs with disease status, and machine learning to predict cytomegalovirus infection status. In addition to the first cohort of roughly 700 subjects, a separate validation cohort of some 120 different subjects was used. Every repertoire in the discovery cohort had been generated on one and the same sequencing platform. Rather than using new phenotypic data, the later analysis identified candidate immune exposures from TCR beta sequences and from how often those sequences occurred across donors. An early release that covered around 590 HLA-typed donors contained approximately 300 gigabases of sequencing data and 65 million to 100 million unique TCR sequences. On average, roughly 250,000 unique TCR beta nucleotide sequences were sequenced per donor among more than 350 genotyped donors of the cohort, with approximately 18% of those sequences being non-productive. General conclusions and limits of the study: For the cohort, immune exposure information was limited to CMV serostatus. According to the authors, the approach could potentially be generalized to other disease states and immunological phenotypes. Several of the top co-occurrence clusters appeared to be linked to parvovirus B19, influenza, CMV and Epstein-Barr virus, according to a later analysis. The 87-base-pair reads could not distinguish some IMGT-functional V segments, including TRBV6-2 and TRBV6-3, so those segments were excluded. In the study, 164 TCR beta chains were listed as associated with cytomegalovirus. An association between a missense DCLRE1C variant and V-gene and J-gene trimming of TCR beta chains was found in a later genetic analysis and replicated in an independent cohort. In an earlier analysis of several hundred of the donors, most TCR beta V segments were observed in productive rearrangements about 90% or about 30% of the time, broadly matching IMGT annotations. According to a later analysis, TCR association rates differed among HLA loci, with DRB1 alleles showing the most associated TCRs and HLA-C alleles showing the fewest. Assigning TCR associations to individual alleles was difficult when HLA alleles, especially DR and DQ, strongly co-occurred. In vitro tests confirmed that a few of the cytomegalovirus-associated TCR beta chains recognize cytomegalovirus antigens. Correlated functional status among segregating V segments might be attributable to linkage disequilibrium, but an unknown experimental factor could not be ruled out. While some public TCRs were present in many individuals, most TCR sequences turned up only very rarely across donors. In a later analysis, most CMV-associated TCR beta chains were found to appear HLA-restricted, with HLA associations seemingly driven largely by CMV exposure. The cohort was sequenced for TCR beta chains only, and without alpha or paired-chain data the features that could be detected were limited. Cytomegalovirus status was reported to be diagnosed by the classifier with high specificity and sensitivity in both the original and validation cohorts. A later analysis associated about 18,000 TCR beta sequences with specific HLA alleles at a false discovery rate of 0.05. A cluster of highly shared sequence variants was judged likely to represent a technical artifact of the sequencing pipeline. A further reported finding was that TCR beta sequences accurately predicted the HLA-A and HLA-B alleles for most subjects in the first cohort. In a later genetic analysis, fewer N-insertions in productive TCRs were reported among donors in an Asian-associated ancestry cluster than the 666-donor mean. In a later analysis, HLA-associated TCR beta chains were found to be more clonally expanded and to have lower generation probabilities than equally common non-associated chains. Because HLA typing was unavailable for some donors at each locus, only the typed subset was used in association tests. Presence/absence analyses assumed roughly uniform sequencing depth across donors, an assumption that may not hold. The earlier analysis of 587 of the donors excluded approximately 17 rarely observed V segments, including chromosome 9 orphons, because counts were too low.

The cohort was made up of about 670 healthy bone marrow donors. Cohort members were all nominally healthy when sampled, although unrecorded immune exposures were likely present. The donor tested CMV seronegative and was one of the 352 seronegative cohort members. Each donor provided a peripheral blood sample, and peripheral blood mononuclear cells were used for TCR beta sequencing. The Qiagen DNeasy Blood Extraction Kit was used to extract genomic DNA from the blood cell samples. This clone has a handful of counts. It lacks a known antigen. No base quality values were provided; no much bigger clone lies one nucleotide off. Libraries were constructed by the immunoSEQ multiplex PCR assay. A mixture of 60 forward primers for TCR Vbeta segments and 13 reverse primers for TCR Jbeta segments was used in the multiplex PCR. Amplification of the CDR3 region of rearranged TCR beta genes was performed with a multiplex PCR assay on genomic DNA. The amplified TCR beta libraries were sequenced on the Illumina HiSeq System as 87-base-pair reads. Processing in the source paper ran as follows. Across the 500 to 850 repertoires, a later analysis counted around 80 million unique TCR beta chains, 8.5 million to 12 million of which were shared by at least two donors. A nearest-neighbor algorithm error-corrected the raw reads and collapsed the reads into unique sequences, merging closely related sequences to remove PCR and sequencing errors. To assign V, D and J gene segments, CDR3 sequences were aligned to IMGT reference sequences. For a sequence to be retained, at least a six-nucleotide match to both a V gene segment and a J gene segment was required. A rearrangement was called productive if the CDR3 had no stop codons and remained in frame with V and J, and every other rearrangement was called non-productive. Following IMGT convention, CDR3 was defined as the stretch from the second conserved V-encoded cysteine to the conserved J-encoded phenylalanine. The earlier analysis of about 560 of the donors excluded any sequence lacking an unambiguous match to a single V gene segment. In an earlier analysis of 450 to 750 of the donors, a V segment was called functional when productive rearrangements were above 56.7%, and segregating when the standard deviation between donors exceeded 5%. A statistical classification framework was built to diagnose cytomegalovirus status from the catalog of TCR beta chain sequences. V and J gene assignment, in a later analysis, came from comparing TCR nucleotide sequences with IMGT/GENE-DB human TR gene sequences. Using the TCRdist pipeline, a later analysis assigned CDR3 sequences along with most-parsimonious VDJ recombination scenarios. In a later analysis, each TCR beta chain was defined by its CDR3 amino acid sequence together with its V-gene family, and reads lacking a unique V-gene family were excluded. A later analysis removed several hundred highly shared, low-generation-probability nucleotide sequences to deal with suspected cross-contamination and a sequencing artifact. In a later analysis, a clonal expansion index was calculated for each public chain from normalized within-repertoire ranks of inferred template counts. In a later analysis, generation probabilities were computed with a VDJ recombination model fitted to out-of-frame rearrangements, and the resulting probabilities were checked against IGoR. A later analysis scored TCR-TCR, TCR-HLA and TCR-CMV co-occurrence with hypergeometric tests, applying a repertoire-size bias correction to TCR pairs. In a later analysis, false discovery rates were estimated by permuting HLA or CMV assignments 20 times. In a later analysis, co-occurring TCRs were grouped with DBSCAN, and TCRdist sequence similarity was added when clustering was performed within HLA-allele-positive subsets. Repertoires with fewer than 30,000 or more than 120,000 public chains, plus five repertoires with anomalous nucleotide sharing, were excluded from co-occurrence clustering. TCRdb mirrors the immuneACCESS table, restricted to in-frame sequences. Some clones are absent from its copies; in checked studies, under half trace to an unresolved V gene, and the reason for the others is unknown. D and trimming were read from the DNA, whereas the V and J calls and clone size are those reported in that table. Present in this sample are over 150,000 clones, about 75% of which were seen just once. The ten largest clones add up to over 4.5% of the sample.

Taken from cysteine to phenylalanine, the CDR3 has 14 residues. Only the CDR3 portion is preserved as DNA: 42 bases, with reading frame beginning at the first base. According to the germline V gene, CDR1 reads SGHDN and CDR2 reads FVKESK. Trimming costs V 4 bases and J 4 bases, and their ends lie 13 bases apart. Sequenced: PBMCs. The V and J segments used are TRBV14 and TRBJ1-1; the best D guess is TRBD1, with 6 bases matching. The receptor's source is a male donor in good health and CMV-seronegative. The sequenced DNA: TGTGCCAGCAGCCCGCTCGGGGGGCCCACTGAAGCTTTCTTT. Its protein is CASSPLGGPTEAFF.